This T cell receptor (beta chain) was sequenced for a study of cytomegalovirus exposure and HLA in healthy donors (dated by TCRdb to the late 2010s). For context, the study as a whole: In an earlier analysis of fewer than 750 of the donors, approximately 260 Gb of sequence data and 90 million to 130 million unique TCR beta sequences from roughly 190 million T cells were reported. Approximately 310 gigabases of sequencing data and 78 million or so unique TCR sequences were included in an early release covering around 650 HLA-typed donors. Of the 300 to 450 genotyped donors, roughly 76% were placed in the genetic ancestry cluster associated with self-reported Caucasian donors. The study aimed to test whether cataloging public T cell receptors could reveal signatures of past pathogen exposure. The T cell repertoires of 700 or so subjects were profiled by immunosequencing and related to cytomegalovirus serostatus. A separate validation cohort of about 110 different subjects was used in addition to the 666-subject first cohort. The study combined high-throughput TCR immunosequencing, statistical association of individual TCRs with disease status, and machine learning to predict cytomegalovirus infection status. A later analysis re-analyzed previously published TCR beta repertoires from about 600 donors and added high-resolution HLA genotyping to study TCR occurrence patterns. Rather than using new phenotypic data, the later analysis identified candidate immune exposures from TCR beta sequences and from how often those sequences occurred across donors. In an earlier analysis of several hundred of the donors, high-throughput TCR beta sequencing was used to judge whether each TCR beta V gene segment behaved as functional or pseudogenic. Donor age, sex, ethnicity and CMV serostatus were compiled alongside the repertoire data. Genome-wide SNP genotypes for about 65% of the roughly 670 donors were used in a later genetic analysis, which treated that subset as a discovery cohort. All discovery cohort repertoires had been generated using a single sequencing platform. Class I and class II HLA loci were covered by the typing at four-digit resolution. The number of typed donors differed by locus: about 620-640 for A, B, C, DRB1 and DQB1; 522 for DQA1; roughly 600 for DPA1; and 400 to 480 for DPB1. Because of strong linkage in the cohort, roughly five DR-DQ haplotypes were treated as single units for association and clustering. On average, around 240,000 unique TCR beta nucleotide sequences were sequenced per donor among a few hundred genotyped donors of the cohort, with roughly 18% of those sequences being non-productive.

As to this clone: No antigen is known for it. No clone much larger than this one lies a single base away; base qualities are absent.

Libraries came from the immunoSEQ multiplex PCR assay. For the multiplex PCR, a mixture combining 60 forward primers for TCR Vbeta segments and 13 reverse primers for TCR Jbeta segments was used. The CDR3 region of rearranged TCR beta genes was amplified from genomic DNA with a multiplex PCR assay. The Illumina HiSeq System was used to sequence the amplified TCR beta libraries as 87-base-pair reads. From the authors' description of their analysis: Across the 600 to 700 repertoires, a later analysis counted roughly 84 million unique TCR beta chains, 9 million to 14 million of which were shared by at least two donors. Raw reads were error-corrected and collapsed into unique sequences with a nearest-neighbor algorithm that merged closely related sequences to remove PCR and sequencing errors. Alignment of CDR3 sequences to IMGT reference sequences was used to assign V, D and J gene segments. Each retained sequence needed at least a six-nucleotide match to both a V gene segment and a J gene segment. A rearrangement counted as productive if the CDR3 had no stop codons and remained in frame with V and J, and every other rearrangement counted as non-productive. Following IMGT convention, CDR3 was defined as the stretch from the second conserved V-encoded cysteine up to the conserved J-encoded phenylalanine. Sequences without an unambiguous match to a single V gene segment were excluded from the earlier analysis of about 600 of the donors. An earlier analysis of some 610 of the donors called V segments functional above 56.7% productive rearrangements and segregating when the between-donor standard deviation exceeded 5%. A statistical classification framework was built for diagnosing cytomegalovirus status from the catalog of TCR beta chain sequences. V and J gene assignment, in a later analysis, came from comparing TCR nucleotide sequences with IMGT/GENE-DB human TR gene sequences. In a later analysis, CDR3 sequences and most-parsimonious VDJ recombination scenarios were assigned using the TCRdist pipeline. In a later analysis, every TCR beta chain was defined by the combination of its CDR3 amino acid sequence and its V-gene family, and reads without a unique V-gene family were dropped. To address suspected cross-contamination and a sequencing artifact, a later analysis removed roughly 580 highly shared, low-generation-probability nucleotide sequences. For each public chain, a later analysis derived a clonal expansion index from normalized ranks of inferred template counts within each repertoire. Generation probabilities in a later analysis came from a VDJ recombination model fitted to out-of-frame rearrangements, and those results were checked against IGoR. A later analysis scored TCR-TCR, TCR-HLA and TCR-CMV co-occurrence with hypergeometric tests, applying a repertoire-size bias correction to TCR pairs. False discovery rates were estimated in a later analysis by permuting HLA or CMV assignments 20 times. In a later analysis, co-occurring TCRs were grouped using DBSCAN, with TCRdist sequence similarity added in when clustering inside HLA-allele-positive subsets. Repertoires with fewer than 30,000 or more than 120,000 public chains were left out of co-occurrence clustering, as were four to six repertoires with anomalous nucleotide sharing. TCRdb limited this immuneACCESS table to in-frame rearrangements with V and J called. A share of clones is missing; checked studies link under half to unresolved V genes, and the rest is unexplained. That table gives V, J and clone size, and the DNA gave D and trimming. For this sample the table gives 99,000 or so clones, of which under 85% were detected only once. Jointly, the top ten make up 5% to 6.5% of the sample.

Broad study findings and their caveats: Because the 87-base-pair reads could not distinguish some IMGT-functional V segments, including TRBV6-2 and TRBV6-3, those segments were excluded. The earlier analysis of about 600 of the donors excluded approximately 15 rarely observed V segments, including chromosome 9 orphons, because counts were too low. In vitro tests confirmed that a few of the cytomegalovirus-associated TCR beta chains recognize cytomegalovirus antigens. According to a later analysis, TCR association rates differed among HLA loci, with DRB1 alleles showing the most associated TCRs and HLA-C alleles showing the fewest. Most CMV-associated TCR beta chains appeared to be HLA-restricted in a later analysis, and the HLA associations seemed to be driven largely by CMV exposure. In a later analysis, HLA-associated TCR beta chains were found to be more clonally expanded and to have lower generation probabilities than equally common non-associated chains. This cohort had only TCR beta chains sequenced, and the lack of alpha or paired-chain data limited which features could be detected. Cytomegalovirus status was reported to be diagnosed by the classifier with high specificity and sensitivity in both the original and validation cohorts. Linkage disequilibrium might explain the correlated functional status among segregating V segments, but an unknown experimental factor could not be ruled out. It was suggested by the authors that the approach could potentially be generalized to other disease states and immunological phenotypes. A cluster of highly shared sequence variants was judged likely to be a technical artifact of the sequencing pipeline. A later genetic analysis reported fewer N-insertions in productive TCRs among donors in an Asian-associated ancestry cluster than the approximately 670-donor mean. Because some donors lacked HLA typing at each locus, the association tests relied only on the typed subset. The study gave a list of over 150 TCR beta chains associated with cytomegalovirus. CMV serostatus was the only immune exposure information available for the cohort. In a later analysis, several top co-occurrence clusters were reported to appear linked to parvovirus B19, influenza, CMV and Epstein-Barr virus. A further reported finding was that TCR beta sequences accurately predicted the HLA-A and HLA-B alleles for most subjects in the first cohort. In a later analysis, some 17,000 TCR beta sequences were associated with specific HLA alleles at a false discovery rate of 0.05. A later genetic analysis associated a missense DCLRE1C variant with V-gene and J-gene trimming of TCR beta chains, and an independent cohort replicated the association. An earlier analysis of around 500 of the donors showed that most TCR beta V segments appeared in productive rearrangements either about 87% or about 30% of the time, which broadly matched IMGT annotations. Across donors, most TCR sequences were observed very rarely, whereas some public TCRs were present in many individuals. Strong co-occurrence of HLA alleles, especially DR and DQ, made assigning TCR associations to individual alleles difficult. The presence/absence analyses assumed that sequencing depth was roughly uniform across donors, and that assumption may not be true.

The cohort comprised some 680 healthy bone marrow donors. At the time of sampling, all cohort members were nominally healthy, though unrecorded immune exposures were likely present. The donor tested CMV seronegative and was one of the 352 seronegative cohort members. Every donor gave a peripheral blood sample, and the peripheral blood mononuclear cells from that sample were used for TCR beta sequencing. The Qiagen DNeasy Blood Extraction Kit was used to extract genomic DNA from the blood cell samples. Taken from the germline V gene, the CDR1 and CDR2 loops are MNHEY and SVGAGI. For this chain, trimming is 7 bases at the V end and 2 bases at the J end, and the number of junction bases without a gene match is 7. The CDR3 runs 15 residues from the cysteine to the phenylalanine. Kept here is only the CDR3 DNA, which spans 45 bases and is read in frame from base 1.

The sample taken for sequencing was PBMCs. The chain uses TRBV6-5 and TRBJ2-7; TRBD2 lines up with 11 middle nucleotides. The source of this sequence is a man younger than 30 in good health and CMV-seronegative. The DNA sequence is given as TGTGCCAGCATGAAACCGGGACTAGCGGCCTACGAGCAGTACTTC. It is translated as CASMKPGLAAYEQYF.